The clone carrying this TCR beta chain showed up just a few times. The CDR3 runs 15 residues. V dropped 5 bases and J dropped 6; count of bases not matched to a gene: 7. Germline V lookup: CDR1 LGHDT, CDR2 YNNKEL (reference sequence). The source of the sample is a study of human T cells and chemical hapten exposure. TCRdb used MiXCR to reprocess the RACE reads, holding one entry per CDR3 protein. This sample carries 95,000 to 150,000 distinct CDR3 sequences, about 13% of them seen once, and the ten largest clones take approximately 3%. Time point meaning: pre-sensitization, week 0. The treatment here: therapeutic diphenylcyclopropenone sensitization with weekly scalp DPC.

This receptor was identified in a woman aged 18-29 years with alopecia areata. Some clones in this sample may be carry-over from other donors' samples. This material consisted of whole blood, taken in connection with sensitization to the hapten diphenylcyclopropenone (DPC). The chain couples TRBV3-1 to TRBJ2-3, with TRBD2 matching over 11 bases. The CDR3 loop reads CASSYGLAGSDTQYF. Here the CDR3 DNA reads TGTGCCAGCAGCTATGGACTAGCGGGCAGCGATACGCAGTATTTT.